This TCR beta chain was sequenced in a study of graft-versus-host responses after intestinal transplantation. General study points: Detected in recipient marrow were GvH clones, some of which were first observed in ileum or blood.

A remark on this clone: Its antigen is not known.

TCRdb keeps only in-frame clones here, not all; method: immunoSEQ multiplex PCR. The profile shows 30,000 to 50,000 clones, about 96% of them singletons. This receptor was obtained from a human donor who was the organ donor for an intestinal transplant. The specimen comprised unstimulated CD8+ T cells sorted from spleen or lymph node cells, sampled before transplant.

CDR3: CASSEANDNTGELFF. The CDR3 nucleotides read TGTGCCAGCAGTGAAGCGAATGACAACACCGGGGAGCTGTTTTTT. This sequence joins TRBV2 and TRBJ2-2; unclear D gene. The CDR3 runs 15 residues. The V end lost 0 bases, the J end lost 2 bases, and 7 bases lay between the germline ends. In germline, CDR1 is SNHLY, CDR2 FYNNEI.